Sequencing of this T cell receptor (beta chain) was carried out in a study of T cells in Graves' hyperthyroidism and ophthalmopathy. Findings and limits, study-wide: Most clonotypes expanded in thyroid above 0.001 were likewise present in blood.

CDR1 WSHSY and CDR2 SAAADI come from the germline V gene. The trim removed 3 bases at V and 3 bases at J, leaving 7 bases unmatched. CDR3 length: 16 residues. Amplified regions were TCR beta CDR3 sequences from RNA transcripts. When the TCR CDR3 underwent first-round RT-PCR, the HTBI primer set was used. TCRdb reprocessed the multiplex PCR reads with MiXCR, giving one entry per CDR3 protein. The repertoire holds more than 500,000 distinct CDR3 sequences, with under 60% as singletons. Any patient presenting with uncontrolled infection, other autoimmune disease, pregnancy or lactation was left out. This clonotype has ten or more counts. As yet, its antigen is unknown.

The V call is TRBV10-2, the J call TRBJ1-5; TRBD1 matches at 8 bases. The sequenced material came from peripheral blood or thyroid tissue (not recorded which). This TCR derives from an adult woman with Graves' disease, either hyperthyroidism or ophthalmopathy (not recorded which). The CDR3 loop reads CASSDTQGDFNQPQHF. The CDR3 DNA reads TGCGCCAGCAGTGACACACAGGGGGACTTCAATCAGCCCCAGCATTTT.